The 19 T cell receptor beta chains given below trace back to one sample, sequenced in a study of cytotoxic CD8 clonotypes in ibrutinib-treated CLL. Profiling relied on immunoSEQ multiplex PCR, and the TCRdb table lists in-frame clones only, not all of them. The sample records 110,000 to 150,000 clones, about 76% being singletons. Sequenced material: PBMCs, taken after 24 months of ibrutinib treatment. The receptor set was obtained from a human donor with chronic lymphocytic leukemia.

The J gene is TRBJ2-1, the V gene TRBV5-1; the D is unclear. The CDR3 has 15 amino acids. Trimming removed 4 bases at V and 13 bases at J, with 24 bases between. Germline V lookup: CDR1 SGHRS, CDR2 YFSETQ. DNA of the CDR3: TGCGCCAGCAGCCCCTGGTCGGACCCCGAGACACACCAGTTCTTC. Residues: CASSPWSDPETHQFF.

The rearrangement links TRBV5-1 to TRBJ2-6, with 7 bases aligning to TRBD1. CDR3 length: 14 amino acids. CDR1 is SGHRS and CDR2 is YFSETQ in the germline V gene. After removal of 0 bases from V and 11 bases from J, the junction contained 5 bases not matched to a gene. In DNA, the CDR3 is TGCGCCAGCAGCTTGGCGGGACAGTTGTACGTCCTGACTTTC. Translating it yields CASSLAGQLYVLTF.

The chain joins TRBV18 to TRBJ2-7; D is uncertain. Trimming cost V 5 bases and J 0 bases, with 14 bases left between them. Germline CDR1 is KGHSH and CDR2 is LQKENI. CDR3 size: 15 residues. CDR3 coding DNA: TGTGCCAGCTCATTCGGTTCAGGTCTCTCCTACGAGCAGTACTTC. It translates to CASSFGSGLSYEQYF.

The chain recombines TRBV7-9 with TRBJ1-1; D uncertain. The CDR3 has 14 amino acids. Germline V lookup: CDR1 SEHNR, CDR2 FQNEAQ (reference sequence). V lost 5 bases to trimming and J lost 0 bases, with 10 bases between them. DNA of the CDR3: TGTGCCAGCAGCGGGAGTCCCATGAACACTGAAGCTTTCTTT. Protein: CASSGSPMNTEAFF. The whole variable domain, remainder taken from reference TRBV7-9 and TRBJ1-1, is DTGVSQNPRHKITKRGQNVTFRCDPISEHNRLYWYRQTLGQGPEFLTYFQNEAQLEKSRLLSDRFSAERPKGSFSTLEIQRTEQGDSAMYLCASSGSPMNTEAFFGQGTRLTVV.

This chain joins TRBV9 and TRBJ2-3, with 8 bases fitting TRBD2. V gave up 0 bases and J gave up 9 bases; unmatched junction bases: 3. The CDR3 sequence is 13 residues long. In germline, CDR1 is SGDLS, CDR2 YYNGEE. The CDR3: CASSVAGGVTQYF. CDR3 bases: TGTGCCAGCAGCGTAGCGGGGGGGGTCACGCAGTATTTT.

This chain connects TRBV28 to TRBJ1-4; 10 positions agree with TRBD1. After removal of 3 bases from V and 0 bases from J, the junction contained 4 bases not matched to a gene. The CDR3 length is 17 residues. Germline V gene data show CDR1 as MDHEN and CDR2 as SYDVKM. The CDR3 DNA sequence: TGTGCCAGCAGTTTGGGACAGGGGATACCAACTAATGAAAAACTGTTTTTT. This encodes CASSLGQGIPTNEKLFF.

The gene calls are TRBV15 and TRBJ2-7; D unclear. The CDR3 has 14 amino acids. V dropped 0 bases and J dropped 2 bases, with 8 bases sitting between them. Germline assignment: CDR1 LNHNV and CDR2 YYDKDF (reference sequence). The CDR3 loop reads CATSREPLTYEQYF. The DNA for the CDR3 is TGTGCCACCAGCAGAGAACCACTAACCTACGAGCAGTACTTC.

This clone showed up many times. This chain connects TRBV28 to TRBJ1-2; possibly TRBD1 for D (5 bases). The CDR3 is made up of 12 amino acids. V was cut by 2 bases and J by 8 bases, with 9 bases left in between. Germline V gene sequence: CDR1 MDHEN, CDR2 SYDVKM. The CDR3 is CASSLKGRGYTF. For the CDR3, the DNA is TGTGCCAGCAGTTTAAAGGGGCGGGGCTACACCTTC.

The chain carries TRBV6-5 and TRBJ2-3; D call uncertain. This CDR3 contains 14 residues. In germline, CDR1 is MNHEY, CDR2 SVGAGI. V was trimmed by 0 bases and J by 2 bases, leaving 6 bases between them. Here the CDR3 reads CASSYSVATDTQYF. The DNA for the CDR3 is TGTGCCAGCAGTTACTCGGTGGCCACAGATACGCAGTATTTT.

The gene calls are TRBV6-1 and TRBJ2-3; 7 nucleotides match TRBD1. V trimming: 4 bases; J trimming: 2 bases; junction bases outside the gene matches: 6. This CDR3 spans 15 amino acids. Germline CDR1 MNHNS, CDR2 SASEGT. The CDR3 DNA is TGTGCCAGCAGTGGACAGGGAATGTTCACAGATACGCAGTATTTT. It yields the protein CASSGQGMFTDTQYF.

This clone was counted between two and nine times. V is TRBV2 and J is TRBJ1-5; D is unclear. Trimming cost V 7 bases and J 3 bases, with 13 bases left between them. Germline V gene lookup returns CDR1 SNHLY and CDR2 FYNNEI. This CDR3 is 14 amino acids long. CDR3 sequence (DNA): TGTGCCAGCAAGGACGGGATCCCCAATCAGCCCCAGCATTTT. Translation gives CASKDGIPNQPQHF.

The chain joins TRBV28 to TRBJ2-3, with D perhaps TRBD1 (6 bases). This CDR3 is built from 15 residues. With 7 bases removed from V and 6 bases from J, the gap between germline ends came to 20 bases. From germline, CDR1 is MDHEN and CDR2 SYDVKM. Here the CDR3 DNA reads TGTGCCAGCACCTCCCTTAACTCAGGGGTGGATACGCAGTATTTT. Encoded protein: CASTSLNSGVDTQYF.

The chain recombines TRBV15 with TRBJ1-1, with D possibly being TRBD1 (5 bases). V was pared by 0 bases and J by 7 bases, with 9 bases between. The germline V gene has CDR1 LNHNV and CDR2 YYDKDF (reference sequence). This CDR3 is 13 amino acids long. The CDR3 bases are TGTGCCACCAGCAGAGATCGGGGCCGTGAAGCTTTCTTT. Translated: CATSRDRGREAFF.

The chain has TRBV5-1 and TRBJ1-6; 9 bases are a match to TRBD1. CDR3 size: 15 residues. V lost 0 bases and J lost 11; bases outside the gene matches: 6. CDR1 and CDR2 (germline): SGHRS, YFSETQ. The CDR3 protein is CASSLAGTGRAPLHF. CDR3 DNA sequence: TGCGCCAGCAGCTTGGCAGGGACAGGGAGGGCACCCCTCCACTTT.

The V gene is TRBV7-9, the J gene TRBJ1-1; D is uncertain. The CDR3 is 12 residues long. Germline V gene sequence: CDR1 SEHNR, CDR2 FQNEAQ (reference sequence). Trimming removed 5 bases at V and 8 bases at J, with 12 bases between. The CDR3 here is CASSLYLAEAFF. DNA for the CDR3: TGTGCCAGCAGCCTATATTTGGCGGAAGCTTTCTTT.

The CDR3 coding sequence is TGCGCCAGCAGCTGGGACAGCTCTGGGGCCAACGTCCTGACTTTC. Its protein product is CASSWDSSGANVLTF. This chain joins TRBV5-1 and TRBJ2-6; 7 bases are shared with TRBD1. The CDR3 is made up of 15 amino acids. V lost 3 bases to trimming and J lost 0 bases; unmatched junction nucleotides: 0. CDR1 and CDR2 from the germline V gene are SGHRS and YFSETQ.

J is TRBJ1-4 and V is TRBV7-9, with 7 bases fitting TRBD1. The CDR3 covers 15 residues. Germline-derived CDR1 and CDR2 are SEHNR and FQNEAQ (reference sequence). V lost 5 bases, J lost 4 bases, and 7 bases stayed unmatched. The CDR3 nucleotides are TGTGCCAGCAGCCCCCTGGGACAGTTTAATGAAAAACTGTTTTTT. Its translation: CASSPLGQFNEKLFF.

This clone was found once. J is TRBJ1-5 and V is TRBV7-2; D gene ambiguous. This CDR3 has 13 amino acids. CDR1 and CDR2 from the germline V gene are SGHTA and FQGNSA. V was trimmed by 5 bases and J by 12 bases, leaving 17 bases between them. Here the CDR3 reads CASSPGVGQIQHF. The CDR3 DNA reads as TGTGCCAGCAGCCCAGGCGTCGGGCAAATCCAGCATTTT.

The V call is TRBV7-9, the J call TRBJ1-1; D unresolved. This CDR3 contains 13 residues. The V gene lost 3 bases and the J gene lost 3 bases, with 8 bases spanning the gap. The V gene's germline CDR1 is SEHNR and CDR2 FQNEAQ (reference sequence). This CDR3 reads CASSLLADTEAFF. The CDR3 nucleotides are TGTGCCAGCAGCTTGCTGGCGGACACTGAAGCTTTCTTT.